Listed below are T cell receptor beta chains from one sample, sequenced in a study of shared clonotypes between healthy human individuals. Method: immunoSEQ multiplex PCR; TCRdb's copy keeps in-frame clones and lacks some. The sample consists of around 2.3 million clones, nearly 97% of them appearing once. The source material was naive CD4+ T cells sorted from blood. Receptors were obtained from a young man in good health. The CDR3 runs from the conserved cysteine through the conserved F or W. A D gene is named only where the DNA matches it firmly. Not all rows give a size; the values are once, few, many and, for expanded clones, a class.

clone_size: NA
v_call: TRBV6-1
j_call: TRBJ2-7
d_call: NA
cdr3_nt: TGTGCCAGCAGCCTTCGGGACTTCTCCTCCTACGAGCAGTACTTC
cdr3_aa: CASSLRDFSSYEQYF

clone_size: NA
v_call: TRBV28
j_call: TRBJ1-2
d_call: NA
cdr3_nt: TGTGCCAGCAGTCCCCCACAGTGGGCAAACTATGGCTACACCTTC
cdr3_aa: CASSPPQWANYGYTF

clone_size: NA
v_call: TRBV30
j_call: TRBJ2-7
d_call: NA
cdr3_nt: TGTGCCTGGAACATACGGACCGGACAGCCCTACGAGCAGTACTTC
cdr3_aa: CAWNIRTGQPYEQYF

clone_size: NA
v_call: TRBV29-1
j_call: TRBJ1-1
d_call: NA
cdr3_nt: TGCAGCGTTGAATTAGTGGGAGGCGGCACTGAAGCTTTCTTT
cdr3_aa: CSVELVGGGTEAFF

clone_size: NA
v_call: TRBV4-1
j_call: TRBJ1-2
d_call: NA
cdr3_nt: TGCGCCAGCAGCCAAGATCCAGGGCGGCCCTATGGCTACACCTTC
cdr3_aa: CASSQDPGRPYGYTF

clone_size: NA
v_call: TRBV5-6
j_call: TRBJ1-2
d_call: NA
cdr3_nt: TGTGCCAGCAGCTTGGACGGGGATAGGGGCTACACCTTC
cdr3_aa: CASSLDGDRGYTF

clone_size: NA
v_call: TRBV18
j_call: TRBJ2-7
d_call: TRBD1
cdr3_nt: TGTGCCAGCTCCGCGGGGACAGGCCGTTCTAATCCCTACGAGCAGTACTTC
cdr3_aa: CASSAGTGRSNPYEQYF

clone_size: NA
v_call: TRBV4-1
j_call: TRBJ2-7
d_call: TRBD1
cdr3_nt: TGCGCCAGCAGCCAGGGGGGACAGGGGATCTACGAGCAGTACTTC
cdr3_aa: CASSQGGQGIYEQYF

clone_size: NA
v_call: TRBV28
j_call: TRBJ2-7
d_call: NA
cdr3_nt: TGTGCCAGCAAGGCAGAAGCCTACGAGCAGTACTTC
cdr3_aa: CASKAEAYEQYF

clone_size: once
v_call: TRBV5-6
j_call: TRBJ2-3
d_call: TRBD1
cdr3_nt: TGTGCCAGCAGCTATACAGGGGGAGTCAGCACAGATACGCAGTATTTT
cdr3_aa: CASSYTGGVSTDTQYF

clone_size: NA
v_call: TRBV6-5
j_call: TRBJ2-7
d_call: TRBD1
cdr3_nt: TGTGCCAGCAGCTCCTCGGGACAGACCTACGAGCAGTACTTC
cdr3_aa: CASSSSGQTYEQYF

clone_size: NA
v_call: TRBV5-1
j_call: TRBJ2-7
d_call: NA
cdr3_nt: TGCGCCAGCAGCTTGGTCGGGGACACCATCTACGAGCAGTACTTC
cdr3_aa: CASSLVGDTIYEQYF

clone_size: NA
v_call: TRBV15
j_call: TRBJ1-1
d_call: TRBD1
cdr3_nt: TGTGCCACCAGCAAGGGACAGGGGGGAACTGAAGCTTTCTTT
cdr3_aa: CATSKGQGGTEAFF

clone_size: NA
v_call: TRBV5-1
j_call: TRBJ2-3
d_call: NA
cdr3_nt: TGCGCCAGCAGCTTGGTATACACAGATACGCAGTATTTT
cdr3_aa: CASSLVYTDTQYF

clone_size: NA
v_call: TRBV7-2
j_call: TRBJ2-3
d_call: NA
cdr3_nt: TGTGCCAGCAGCTCCACTAGTTCCACGCAGTATTTT
cdr3_aa: CASSSTSSTQYF

clone_size: NA
v_call: TRBV7-2
j_call: TRBJ2-1
d_call: NA
cdr3_nt: TGTGCCAGCAGCCCGCATGAGCAGTTCTTC
cdr3_aa: CASSPHEQFF

clone_size: NA
v_call: TRBV30
j_call: TRBJ1-2
d_call: NA
cdr3_nt: TGTGCCTGGGGAGACCCAGGGGCTTGGGGCTACACCTTC
cdr3_aa: CAWGDPGAWGYTF

clone_size: once
v_call: TRBV6-1
j_call: TRBJ1-1
d_call: NA
cdr3_nt: TGTGCCAGCAGTGAAAGAACCGACACTGAAGCTTTCTTT
cdr3_aa: CASSERTDTEAFF

clone_size: NA
v_call: TRBV5-1
j_call: TRBJ1-2
d_call: TRBD1
cdr3_nt: TGCGCCAGCAGCTCGGACAGGGTAGGCTACACCTTC
cdr3_aa: CASSSDRVGYTF

clone_size: few
v_call: TRBV10-2
j_call: TRBJ1-6
d_call: NA
cdr3_nt: TGCGCCAGCAGCGAGACAGGAAATTCACCCCTCCACTTT
cdr3_aa: CASSETGNSPLHF

clone_size: NA
v_call: TRBV5-4
j_call: TRBJ2-5
d_call: NA
cdr3_nt: TGTGCCAGCAGCTCCCCCGTCGCGGAAGAGACCCAGTACTTC
cdr3_aa: CASSSPVAEETQYF

clone_size: once
v_call: TRBV4-1
j_call: TRBJ1-6
d_call: TRBD1
cdr3_nt: TGCGCCAGCAGCCAAGCCCGGGACAGGACCTATAATTCACCCCTCCACTTT
cdr3_aa: CASSQARDRTYNSPLHF

clone_size: NA
v_call: TRBV10-3
j_call: TRBJ1-5
d_call: TRBD1
cdr3_nt: TGTGCCATCCGGGGACAGGGGGCATCTCAGCCCCAGCATTTT
cdr3_aa: CAIRGQGASQPQHF

clone_size: NA
v_call: TRBV7-9
j_call: TRBJ1-1
d_call: NA
cdr3_nt: TGTGCCAGCAGCTCGATGAACACTGAAGCTTTCTTT
cdr3_aa: CASSSMNTEAFF

clone_size: NA
v_call: TRBV6-1
j_call: TRBJ2-3
d_call: NA
cdr3_nt: TGTGCCAGCAGTAACAGCCGCGCAGATACGCAGTATTTT
cdr3_aa: CASSNSRADTQYF

clone_size: once
v_call: TRBV28
j_call: TRBJ2-7
d_call: TRBD1
cdr3_nt: TGTGCCAGCACAGAACAGGGGAAACCCTACGAGCAGTACTTC
cdr3_aa: CASTEQGKPYEQYF

clone_size: once
v_call: TRBV29-1
j_call: TRBJ1-4
d_call: NA
cdr3_nt: TGCAGCGTTCATTTGACAGGCGCTCCAACTAATGAAAAACTGTTTTTT
cdr3_aa: CSVHLTGAPTNEKLFF

clone_size: NA
v_call: TRBV28
j_call: TRBJ1-1
d_call: NA
cdr3_nt: TGTGCCAGCAGTCCCAACCCCGGAGGGGCTTTCTTT
cdr3_aa: CASSPNPGGAFF

clone_size: once
v_call: TRBV10-3
j_call: TRBJ2-7
d_call: NA
cdr3_nt: TGTGCCATCAGTAACGAGACAGGCACCCACGAGCAGTACTTC
cdr3_aa: CAISNETGTHEQYF

clone_size: NA
v_call: TRBV7-2
j_call: TRBJ1-1
d_call: NA
cdr3_nt: TGTGCCAGCAGCTTCGGGGGTCCCTCGAACACTGAAGCTTTCTTT
cdr3_aa: CASSFGGPSNTEAFF

clone_size: NA
v_call: TRBV7-2
j_call: TRBJ1-2
d_call: TRBD1
cdr3_nt: TGTGCCAGCAGCCGGTCCCCGGGACAGTGGGATGGCTACACCTTC
cdr3_aa: CASSRSPGQWDGYTF

clone_size: NA
v_call: TRBV6-6
j_call: TRBJ2-3
d_call: TRBD1
cdr3_nt: TGTGCCAGCAGTCGGACAGGGGTCGCAGATACGCAGTATTTT
cdr3_aa: CASSRTGVADTQYF

clone_size: once
v_call: TRBV5-4
j_call: TRBJ1-2
d_call: TRBD1
cdr3_nt: TGTGCCAGCAGCTTGGACAGGGGGCAAGGTGGCTACACCTTC
cdr3_aa: CASSLDRGQGGYTF

clone_size: NA
v_call: TRBV6-1
j_call: TRBJ1-1
d_call: NA
cdr3_nt: TGTGCCAGCAGTGAACGGCGAGTTAGTGAAGCTTTCTTT
cdr3_aa: CASSERRVSEAFF

clone_size: NA
v_call: TRBV6-6
j_call: TRBJ1-3
d_call: NA
cdr3_nt: TGTGCCAGCGGAAGGACAGATAAAAACACCATATATTTT
cdr3_aa: CASGRTDKNTIYF